What follows are 25 T cell receptor beta chains derived from one specimen sequenced in a study of T cell responses to AZD1222 COVID-19 vaccine. The protocol was immunoSEQ multiplex PCR, while the TCRdb copy is restricted to in-frame clones and leaves out a portion. This sample has 150,000 to 250,000 clones, with approximately 89% found just once. The sample was peripheral blood, taken 28 days after the second AZD1222 dose. The receptors were sampled from an adult who received the AZD1222 COVID-19 vaccine.

The J gene is TRBJ1-1, the V gene TRBV6-2 or TRBV6-3, with unresolved D. Germline CDR1 MNHEY, CDR2 SVGEGT. Between the trimmed V and J ends, which lost 2 bases and 3 bases, there was a span of 13 bases. The CDR3 has 15 amino acids. The CDR3 reads CASSYLGPGDTEAFF. The CDR3 bases are TGTGCCAGCAGTTACCTCGGCCCCGGGGACACTGAAGCTTTCTTT.

This clone showed up just once. The gene calls are TRBV27 and TRBJ1-2; D is uncertain. V lost 2 bases to trimming and J lost 8 bases, with 12 bases between them. Germline CDR1 reads MNHEY; CDR2 reads SMNVEV (reference sequence). The CDR3 runs to 13 residues. The CDR3 reads CASSLGFGRGYTF. The CDR3 DNA reads as TGTGCCAGCAGTTTAGGTTTCGGGCGGGGCTACACCTTC.

The chain links TRBV5-1 to TRBJ1-3; D is possibly TRBD1 (6 bases). Trimming pared 4 bases from V and 4 bases from J, leaving 12 bases between. This CDR3 region has 14 residues. The germline V gene encodes CDR1 SGHRS and CDR2 YFSETQ. The CDR3 DNA is TGCGCCAGCAGCGAGGGACACTCCGGAAACACCATATATTTT. Amino acid sequence: CASSEGHSGNTIYF.

The chain carries TRBV7-8 and TRBJ2-5; 9 bases agree with TRBD2. CDR1 SGHVS and CDR2 FQNEAQ come from the germline V gene. This CDR3 contains 20 residues. Trimming removed 1 base from V and 3 bases from J; junction bases left unmatched: 18. CDR3 loop: CASSLVPGLAGPRWEETQYF. The CDR3 coding sequence is TGTGCCAGCAGCTTAGTTCCGGGACTAGCCGGGCCCAGGTGGGAAGAGACCCAGTACTTC.

This clone was detected once. CDR3 DNA: TGTGCCAGCAGTCCAGGGCATGAGCAGTTCTTC. Translating gives CASSPGHEQFF. This chain uses TRBV12-3 or TRBV12-4 with TRBJ2-1, with TRBD1 as a possible D gene (5 bases). V was shortened by 5 bases and J by 8 bases, with 7 bases between the two germline ends. The CDR3 is 11 amino acids.

J is TRBJ2-7 and V is TRBV9, with 8 bases aligning to TRBD1. The CDR3 length is 14 residues. The germline CDR1 and CDR2 sequences are SGDLS and YYNGEE. With V trimmed by 0 bases and J by 4 bases, 3 bases remained unmatched. Here the CDR3 DNA reads TGTGCCAGCAGCGTAGGACAGGGGAAGTACGAGCAGTACTTC. This codes for CASSVGQGKYEQYF.

The chain has TRBV7-9 and TRBJ2-2; 8 bases line up with TRBD1. This CDR3 is 16 amino acids long. V was clipped by 3 bases and J by 6 bases; unmatched bases: 9. Per germline, CDR1 SEHNR and CDR2 FQNEAQ (reference sequence). This chain's CDR3 is CASSFLRTGFSGELFF. The CDR3 DNA reads as TGTGCCAGCAGCTTCTTAAGGACAGGGTTTTCCGGGGAGCTGTTTTTT.

J is TRBJ1-5 and V is TRBV19; possible D gene TRBD1, 5 bases. The CDR3 length is 21 residues. Per germline, CDR1 LNHDA and CDR2 SQIVND (reference sequence). Trimming cost V 1 base and J 2 bases, with 27 bases left between them. The CDR3 DNA is TGTGCCAGTAGTATAGGGGGCGCTCGGGGAGGGCGAGCCTCGGGCAATCAGCCCCAGCATTTT. This encodes CASSIGGARGGRASGNQPQHF.

The rearrangement joins TRBV5-8 to TRBJ1-6; D ambiguous. The CDR3 spans 15 residues. CDR1 is SGHTS, CDR2 YDEGEE, per germline. V was shortened by 0 bases and J by 2 bases, with 6 bases between the two germline ends. CDR3 region: CASSLAGPYNSPLHF. The CDR3 region has the DNA TGTGCCAGCAGCTTGGCCGGCCCCTATAATTCACCCCTCCACTTT. Full variable domain (rest looked up from reference TRBV5-8 and TRBJ1-6): EAGVTQSPTHLIKTRGQQATLRCSPISGHTSVYWYQQALGLGLQFLLWYDEGEERNRGNFPPRFSGRQFPNYSSELNVNALELEDSALYLCASSLAGPYNSPLHFGNGTRLTVT.

The V call is TRBV3-1 (or the pseudogene TRBV3-2), the J call TRBJ1-2; 10 bases are a match to TRBD1. The ends lost 0 bases at V and 5 bases at J; junction bases unmatched: 12. From germline, CDR1 is LGHDT and CDR2 YNNKEL (reference sequence). This CDR3 region has 18 residues. The CDR3 sequence: CASSQDLDRDRGFYGYTF. The CDR3 bases are TGTGCCAGCAGCCAAGATCTCGACCGGGACAGGGGTTTTTATGGCTACACCTTC.

The chain is built from TRBV10-3 and TRBJ2-6; D unclear. Germline loops: CDR1 ENHRY, CDR2 SYGVKD. The CDR3 loop spans 15 amino acids. V lost 3 bases and J lost 0, with 6 bases in between. As DNA, the CDR3 is TGTGCCATCAGTGACCAGAGCTCTGGGGCCAACGTCCTGACTTTC. Translating it yields CAISDQSSGANVLTF.

The chain carries TRBV7-8 and TRBJ2-3; D perhaps matches TRBD2 (5 bases). Germline CDR1 is SGHVS and CDR2 is FQNEAQ. The CDR3 extends over 15 amino acids. The V end was cut by 5 bases, the J end by 6 bases, with 18 bases between. The CDR3 region is CASSTSGISYDTQYF. DNA of the CDR3: TGTGCCAGCAGCACCTCCGGGATTAGCTACGATACGCAGTATTTT. Based on the CDR3 plus reference TRBV7-8 and TRBJ2-3, the full variable domain is GAGVSQSPRYKVAKRGQDVALRCDPISGHVSLFWYQQALGQGPEFLTYFQNEAQLDKSGLPSDRFFAERPEGSVSTLKIQRTQQEDSAVYLCASSTSGISYDTQYFGPGTRLTVL.

The CDR3 is CARRSRIKQGRTKETQYF. In nucleotides, the CDR3 is TGCGCCAGGAGAAGTCGGATAAAACAGGGCAGAACTAAAGAGACCCAGTACTTC. This chain connects TRBV23-1 to TRBJ2-5; maybe TRBD1 (6 bases). TRBV23-1 is known as an ORF, though its function is uncertain. The CDR3 is made up of 18 amino acids. V was shortened by 9 bases and J by 3 bases, with 29 bases between the two germline ends.

The V gene is TRBV6-6, the J gene TRBJ1-1; D not certain. The CDR3 is 11 residues long. Trimming left V 11 bases short and J 4 bases short, with 11 bases between. Germline V gene sequence: CDR1 MNHNY, CDR2 SVGAGI (reference sequence). CDR3 nucleotides: TGTGCCGGCGGTTGGGGCACTGAAGCTTTCTTT. Amino acids: CAGGWGTEAFF.

With regard to this clone: This same CDR3 is encoded by further DNA sequences in the sample. V usage is TRBV28 and J usage is TRBJ1-4; 9 bases match TRBD1. J lost 7 bases, V lost 6 bases, and 9 bases had no gene match. The CDR3 loop spans 15 amino acids. Germline values: CDR1 MDHEN, CDR2 SYDVKM. The CDR3 DNA follows: TGTGCCAGCAGCCGAGGACAGGGGAGAGGTGAAAAACTGTTTTTT. This codes for CASSRGQGRGEKLFF.

This clone was observed once. CDR3 coding DNA: TGTGCCAGCAGTTTAGCCGGGCGTTGGAACACAGATACGCAGTATTTT. The encoded protein is CASSLAGRWNTDTQYF. This chain uses TRBV6-2 or TRBV6-3 with TRBJ2-3; no clear D. Germline CDR1 reads MNHEY; CDR2 reads SVGEGT. The CDR3 totals 16 residues. Trimming stripped 4 bases from V and 2 bases from J, with 16 bases between.

The CDR3 sequence: CASSLEPGGNQPQHF. The CDR3 DNA sequence: TGCGCCAGCAGCTTGGAGCCAGGGGGCAATCAGCCCCAGCATTTT. This chain links TRBV5-1 with TRBJ1-5; D might be TRBD1 (6 bases). Trimming shortened V by 0 bases and J by 2 bases, and 9 bases separated the two germline ends. This CDR3 comprises 15 residues. CDR1 and CDR2 (germline): SGHRS, YFSETQ.

V and J are TRBV15 and TRBJ2-7, with 7 bases identical to TRBD1. The V and J ends lost 3 bases and 2 bases, in that order; junction bases with no gene match: 4. This CDR3 is 14 amino acids long. Germline V gene lookup returns CDR1 LNHNV and CDR2 YYDKDF (reference sequence). This CDR3 reads CATSSSGQTYEQYF. The DNA of the CDR3 is TGTGCCACCAGCAGCTCGGGACAGACCTACGAGCAGTACTTC.

V is TRBV18 and J is TRBJ1-1; D not resolved. Per the germline V gene, CDR1 is KGHSH and CDR2 is LQKENI. CDR3 length: 14 residues. V was trimmed by 6 bases and J by 4 bases, leaving 15 bases between them. CDR3 nucleotides: TGTGCCAGCTCTCCCGAGACTAGGAGCACTGAAGCTTTCTTT. Encoded protein: CASSPETRSTEAFF.

This chain links TRBV13 with TRBJ2-3; 9 bases line up with TRBD2. After removal of 4 bases from V and 0 bases from J, the junction contained 8 bases not matched to a gene. CDR1 PRHDT and CDR2 FYEKMQ come from the germline V gene (reference sequence). CDR3 length equals 17 residues. The CDR3 region has the DNA TGTGCCAGCAGCTCACCGGACACTAGCGGGAGCACAGATACGCAGTATTTT. The encoded protein is CASSSPDTSGSTDTQYF.

This chain links TRBV27 with TRBJ1-6, with 11 bases lining up with TRBD1. The germline CDR1 and CDR2 sequences are MNHEY and SMNVEV (reference sequence). Unmatched junction bases numbered 7, after V lost 5 bases and J lost 10 bases. The CDR3 contains 15 residues. CDR3 nucleotide sequence: TGTGCCAGCAGTGGAGGGACAGGGGGAAGGTCACCCCTCCACTTT. This sequence encodes CASSGGTGGRSPLHF.

The V gene is TRBV5-6, the J gene TRBJ2-3; 10 nucleotides match TRBD1. The V and J ends lost 4 bases and 7 bases, in that order; junction bases with no gene match: 6. The CDR3 spans 14 residues. The germline V gene encodes CDR1 SGHDT and CDR2 YYEEEE. The CDR3 spells CASSAGQGRNTQYF. In DNA, the CDR3 is TGTGCCAGCAGCGCGGGACAGGGGCGAAATACGCAGTATTTT.

This chain links TRBV4-2 with TRBJ2-5; D is uncertain. The CDR3 is made up of 13 amino acids. Germline V gene data show CDR1 as LGHNA and CDR2 as YNFKEQ. V was trimmed by 2 bases and J by 3 bases, leaving 7 bases between them. In nucleotides, the CDR3 is TGTGCCAGCAGCCAATCCTCTAAAGAGACCCAGTACTTC. It encodes CASSQSSKETQYF.

This clone has just one count. The V call is TRBV19, the J call TRBJ2-1, with 9 bases fitting TRBD2. Germline CDR1 LNHDA, CDR2 SQIVND (reference sequence). The V segment lost 2 bases and the J segment 6 bases; nucleotides outside the gene matches: 2. The CDR3 contains 14 residues. The CDR3 nucleotides read TGTGCCAGTAGTATATTAGCGGGAGTCAATGAGCAGTTCTTC. Translated: CASSILAGVNEQFF.

This rearrangement joins TRBV6-5 to TRBJ2-7, with D perhaps TRBD2 (6 bases). Looked up from germline, CDR1 is MNHEY and CDR2 is SVGAGI. Trimming took 7 bases from V and 3 from J, leaving 7 bases between them. This CDR3 region has 11 residues. CDR3 residues: CASKEGYEQYF. The CDR3 DNA sequence: TGTGCCAGCAAGGAGGGCTACGAGCAGTACTTC.